The T cell receptor (beta chain) described here comes from a study of shared clonotypes between healthy human individuals. Study at large: Sampling drew on donors who were two women and three men aged 18 to 49.

Turning to this clone: As yet, its antigen is unknown.

Clones were sequenced by immunoSEQ multiplex PCR, and TCRdb holds only the in-frame ones, with some missing. The sample has some 2.1 million clones, 85% to 95% seen once. The naive CD8 population came from CD45RO-negative cells selected for CCR7, without terminally differentiated effector memory CD45RA+ cells. The CDR3 length is 18 residues. CDR1 and CDR2 (germline): SGDLS, YYNGEE. Germline trimming cut 3 bases from V and 2 bases from J; bases unmatched to any gene: 9. Findings and limits, study-wide: Naive subsets generally had larger estimated richness than memory subsets.

The chain uses TRBV9 and TRBJ2-1, with 12 bases aligning to TRBD2. The source of this sequence is a man younger than 30 in good health. Some clones in this sample may be carry-over from other donors' samples. The material sequenced was naive CD8+ T cells from PBMCs. In nucleotides, the CDR3 is TGTGCCAGCAGCGCTAGCGGGAGGGAAAGAGGCCCCTACAATGAGCAGTTCTTC. Its translation: CASSASGRERGPYNEQFF.